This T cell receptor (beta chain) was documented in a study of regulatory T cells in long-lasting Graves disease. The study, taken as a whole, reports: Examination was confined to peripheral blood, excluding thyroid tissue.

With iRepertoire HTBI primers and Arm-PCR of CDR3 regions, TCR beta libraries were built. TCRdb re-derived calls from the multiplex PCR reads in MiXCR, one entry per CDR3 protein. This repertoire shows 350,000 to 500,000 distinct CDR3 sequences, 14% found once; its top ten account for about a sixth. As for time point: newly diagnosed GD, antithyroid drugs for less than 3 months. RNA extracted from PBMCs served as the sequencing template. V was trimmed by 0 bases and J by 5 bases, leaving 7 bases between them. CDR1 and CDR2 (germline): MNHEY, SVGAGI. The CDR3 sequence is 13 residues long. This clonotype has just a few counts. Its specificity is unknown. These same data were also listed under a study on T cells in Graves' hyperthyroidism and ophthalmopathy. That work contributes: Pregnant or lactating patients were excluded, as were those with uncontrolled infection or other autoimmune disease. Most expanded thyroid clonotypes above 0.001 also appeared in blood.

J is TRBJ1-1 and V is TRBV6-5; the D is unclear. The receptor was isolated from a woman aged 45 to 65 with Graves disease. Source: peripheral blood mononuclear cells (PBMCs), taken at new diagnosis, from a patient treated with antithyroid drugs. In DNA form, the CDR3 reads TGTGCCAGCAGTTACTCCTTATATACTGAAGCTTTCTTT. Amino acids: CASSYSLYTEAFF.